The next 20 T cell receptor beta chains were all read from a single sample in a study of Graves' ophthalmopathy and Graves' hyperthyroidism. Amplified material comprised TCR beta CDR3 regions derived from RNA transcripts. Amplification began with first-round RT-PCR using HTBI primers, then second-round multiplex PCR was performed. TCRdb analysed the multiplex PCR reads with MiXCR anew, one entry per CDR3 protein. The sample yields about 400,000 distinct CDR3 sequences, approximately 20% seen once. Specimen: peripheral blood. Every receptor here comes from a woman younger than 35 with Graves' ophthalmopathy.

In its sample, this clonotype was seen many times. This chain joins TRBV7-8 and TRBJ2-2; 8 bases align to TRBD2. V was clipped by 7 bases and J by 7 bases; unmatched bases: 11. The CDR3 is 15 residues long. Germline lookup yields CDR1 SGHVS and CDR2 FQNEAQ. The chain's CDR3 is CASTLGLAGLGELFF. The CDR3 nucleotides are TGTGCCAGCACTCTAGGGCTAGCGGGTCTCGGGGAGCTGTTTTTT.

This clonotype was found many times. J is TRBJ1-5 and V is TRBV20-1, with D possibly matching TRBD1 (5 bases). Germline V gene sequence: CDR1 DFQATT, CDR2 SNEGSKA (reference sequence). With 0 bases removed from V and 1 base from J, the gap between germline ends came to 16 bases. The length of the CDR3 is 17 residues. CDR3 sequence: CSARDLWGEGSNQPQHF. As DNA, the CDR3 is TGCAGTGCTAGAGATCTGTGGGGGGAAGGGAGCAATCAGCCCCAGCATTTT.

This clonotype was found many times. The rearrangement links TRBV2 to TRBJ1-1, with TRBD1 matching over 8 bases. This CDR3 is built from 14 residues. V was clipped by 7 bases and J by 8 bases; unmatched bases: 12. CDR1 is SNHLY, CDR2 FYNNEI, per germline. CDR3 DNA sequence: TGTGCCAGCAACCCCCAAATAAGGACAGGGGAAGCTTTCTTT. Protein product: CASNPQIRTGEAFF.

This clonotype was counted at least ten times. The gene calls are TRBV10-3 and TRBJ1-1; D possibly corresponds to TRBD1 (5 bases). The V end lost 0 bases, the J end lost 0 bases, and 14 bases lay between the germline ends. The CDR3 loop spans 17 amino acids. Per germline, CDR1 ENHRY and CDR2 SYGVKD. The CDR3 DNA reads TGTGCCATCAGTGAGTCGGTCGGCTGGGGGATGAACACTGAAGCTTTCTTT. Its translation: CAISESVGWGMNTEAFF.

This clonotype has at least ten counts. The V call is TRBV6-1, the J call TRBJ1-5; possibly TRBD1 for D (6 bases). CDR1 and CDR2 from the germline V gene are MNHNS and SASEGT. CDR3 length: 16 residues. Trimming pared 3 bases from V and 4 bases from J, leaving 16 bases between. The CDR3 loop is CASSERDIPGNQPQHF. In DNA form, the CDR3 reads TGTGCCAGCAGTGAGCGGGACATCCCGGGTAATCAGCCCCAGCATTTT.

This clonotype was counted many times. This chain uses TRBV5-1 with TRBJ1-1; D is unresolved. Germline CDR1 SGHRS, CDR2 YFSETQ. The CDR3 runs to 15 residues. V dropped 0 bases and J dropped 5 bases, with 14 bases sitting between them. DNA for the CDR3: TGCGCCAGCAGCTTGGGTGGATTTTCCCAGACTGAAGCTTTCTTT. Its translation is CASSLGGFSQTEAFF.

Only a few counts were recorded for this clonotype. The CDR3: CASSQEGHPNTGELFF. The CDR3 nucleotides are TGCGCCAGCAGCCAAGAAGGGCACCCGAACACCGGGGAGCTGTTTTTT. The chain joins TRBV4-1 to TRBJ2-2; D gene uncertain. Germline V CDR1 and CDR2: MGHRA, YSYEKL. V lost 0 bases and J 0 bases, leaving 8 bases between the germline ends. CDR3 length equals 16 residues.

The chain recombines TRBV24-1 with TRBJ2-2; possibly TRBD2 for D (6 bases). The V gene's germline CDR1 is KGHDR and CDR2 SFDVKD. V dropped 1 base and J dropped 2 bases, with 13 bases sitting between them. There are 17 residues in the CDR3. The CDR3 nucleotides read TGTGCCACCAGTGATTTAAAAGGGACTGTTAACACCGGGGAGCTGTTTTTT. Translated, it gives CATSDLKGTVNTGELFF.

This clonotype was detected once. V is TRBV28 and J is TRBJ1-1; TRBD1 is a possible D gene (6 bases). Trimming shortened V by 10 bases and J by 9 bases, and 15 bases separated the two germline ends. This CDR3 comprises 11 residues. Germline CDR1 MDHEN, CDR2 SYDVKM. For the CDR3, the DNA is TGTGCCACCACGGACAGAGATAAAGCTTTCTTT. Its protein product is CATTDRDKAFF.

This clonotype was recorded at least ten times. This rearrangement joins TRBV6-5 to TRBJ2-7; 7 bases match TRBD1. Germline CDR1 MNHEY, CDR2 SVGAGI. The trim removed 4 bases at V and 3 bases at J, leaving 18 bases unmatched. This CDR3 comprises 18 residues. The CDR3, as DNA: TGTGCCAGCAGTTCCGATGTGGTTGGGACAGAATATTTCTACGAGCAGTACTTC. Encoded protein: CASSSDVVGTEYFYEQYF.

This clonotype was found many times. The chain links TRBV7-6 to TRBJ2-5; a possible D gene is TRBD2 (5 bases). V shed 2 bases and J shed 3 bases, with 19 bases lying between them. Germline V gene sequence: CDR1 SGHVS, CDR2 FNYEAQ. The CDR3 length is 17 residues. The CDR3 nucleotides read TGTGCCAGCAGCTTATTCCCCGGCGAGCGGTTAGAAGAGACCCAGTACTTC. It yields the protein CASSLFPGERLEETQYF.

The chain has TRBV5-1 and TRBJ2-6, with D maybe TRBD2 (6 bases). The CDR3 runs 16 residues. Germline-derived CDR1 and CDR2 are SGHRS and YFSETQ. V was shortened by 4 bases and J by 2 bases, with 13 bases between the two germline ends. The CDR3 region is CASSPTPGAGANVLTF. In DNA form, the CDR3 reads TGCGCCAGCAGCCCTACCCCGGGGGCTGGGGCCAACGTCCTGACTTTC.

This clonotype has ten or more counts. J is TRBJ2-7 and V is TRBV2; 12 bases align to TRBD2. Germline V gene sequence: CDR1 SNHLY, CDR2 FYNNEI. This CDR3 region has 16 residues. Trimming cost V 4 bases and J 0 bases; bases outside gene matches: 4. This CDR3 is CASSVLAGGYSYEQYF. Here the CDR3 DNA reads TGTGCCAGCAGTGTACTAGCGGGAGGTTACTCCTACGAGCAGTACTTC.

This clonotype was observed at least ten times. The rearrangement joins TRBV11-2 to TRBJ1-1, with D perhaps TRBD1 (6 bases). Germline V gene data show CDR1 as SGHAT and CDR2 as FQNNGV. Trimming took 3 bases from V and 7 from J, leaving 12 bases between them. This CDR3 comprises 13 residues. CDR3 residues: CASSFGGPYEAFF. The CDR3 DNA reads as TGTGCCAGCAGCTTCGGGGGCCCTTATGAAGCTTTCTTT.

This clonotype was counted many times. This chain links TRBV7-2 with TRBJ2-4, with 8 bases fitting TRBD2. V lost 5 bases, J lost 9 bases, and 12 bases stayed unmatched. The CDR3 runs 15 residues. Germline values: CDR1 SGHTA, CDR2 FQGNSA. The CDR3 here is CASSLGLAGSGIQYF. The CDR3 DNA follows: TGTGCCAGCAGCCTAGGACTAGCAGGATCAGGCATTCAGTACTTC.

The chain is built from TRBV24-1 and TRBJ1-2, with D maybe TRBD1 (6 bases). The V end lost 3 bases, the J end lost 10 bases, and 11 bases lay between the germline ends. In germline, CDR1 is KGHDR, CDR2 SFDVKD. This CDR3 has 12 residues. Here the CDR3 reads CATSDPGHHYTF. The CDR3 coding sequence is TGTGCCACCAGTGATCCGGGACACCACTACACCTTC.

The rearrangement links TRBV6-5 to TRBJ2-4; D not resolved. The CDR3 loop spans 14 amino acids. Trimming cost V 6 bases and J 4 bases, with 13 bases left between them. The germline V gene has CDR1 MNHEY and CDR2 SVGAGI. The CDR3 is CASSLRSEKNIQYF. CDR3 bases: TGTGCCAGCAGCTTAAGGAGCGAGAAAAACATTCAGTACTTC.

The chain links TRBV7-6 to TRBJ1-1; TRBD1 matches 7 bases. The CDR3 is made up of 17 amino acids. CDR1 and CDR2 (germline): SGHVS, FNYEAQ. With V trimmed by 1 base and J by 3 bases, 11 bases remained unmatched. CDR3 DNA sequence: TGTGCCAGCAGCTTAGGGCAGGGGGACCATGGGGACACTGAAGCTTTCTTT. Translated: CASSLGQGDHGDTEAFF.

The table lists this clonotype with many counts. The chain links TRBV4-3 to TRBJ1-5; D unclear. The CDR3 runs to 15 residues. Germline values: CDR1 LGHNA, CDR2 YSLEER. V gave up 0 bases and J gave up 6 bases, with 12 bases separating them. CDR3 residues: CASSQDSGSSQPQHF. The CDR3 DNA reads as TGCGCCAGCAGCCAAGATAGCGGAAGTTCTCAGCCCCAGCATTTT.

This clonotype was seen ten or more times. The chain carries TRBV6-5 and TRBJ2-2; 9 bases map to TRBD2. Germline loops: CDR1 MNHEY, CDR2 SVGAGI. Trimming removed 2 bases from V and 0 bases from J; junction bases left unmatched: 1. The CDR3 length is 16 residues. The CDR3: CASSYRTSANTGELFF. The CDR3 DNA follows: TGTGCCAGCAGTTACCGGACTAGCGCGAACACCGGGGAGCTGTTTTTT.